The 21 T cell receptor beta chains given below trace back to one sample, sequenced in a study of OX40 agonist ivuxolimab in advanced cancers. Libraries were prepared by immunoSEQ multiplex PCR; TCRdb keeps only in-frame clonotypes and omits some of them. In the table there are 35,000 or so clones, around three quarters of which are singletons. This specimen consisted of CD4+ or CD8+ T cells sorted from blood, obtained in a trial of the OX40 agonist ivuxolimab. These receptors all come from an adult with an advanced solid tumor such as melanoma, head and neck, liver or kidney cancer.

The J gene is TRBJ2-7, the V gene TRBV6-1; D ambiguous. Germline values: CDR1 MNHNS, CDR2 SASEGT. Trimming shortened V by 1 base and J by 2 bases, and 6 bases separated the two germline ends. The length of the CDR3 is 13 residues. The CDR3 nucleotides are TGTGCCAGCAGTGAAGGTTGGACCTACGAGCAGTACGTC. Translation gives CASSEGWTYEQYV.

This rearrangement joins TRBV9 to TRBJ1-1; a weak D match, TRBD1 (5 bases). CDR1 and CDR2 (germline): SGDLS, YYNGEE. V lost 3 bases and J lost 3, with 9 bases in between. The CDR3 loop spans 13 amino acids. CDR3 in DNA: TGTGCCAGCAGCGACCCAGGGTACACTGAAGCTTTCTTT. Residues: CASSDPGYTEAFF.

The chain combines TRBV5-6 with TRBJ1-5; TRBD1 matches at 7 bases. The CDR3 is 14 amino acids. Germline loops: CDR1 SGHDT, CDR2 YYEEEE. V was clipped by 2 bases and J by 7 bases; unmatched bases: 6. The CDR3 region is CASSLRQGIQPQHF. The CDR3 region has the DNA TGTGCCAGCAGCTTAAGACAGGGAATACAGCCCCAGCATTTT.

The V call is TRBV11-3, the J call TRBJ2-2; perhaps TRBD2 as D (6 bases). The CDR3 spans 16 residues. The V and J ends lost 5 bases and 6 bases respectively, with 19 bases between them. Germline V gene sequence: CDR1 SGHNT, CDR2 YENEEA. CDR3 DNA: TGTGCCAGCAGCCCGAAACTCGGGACTTTTGCCGGGGAGCTGTTTTTT. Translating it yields CASSPKLGTFAGELFF.

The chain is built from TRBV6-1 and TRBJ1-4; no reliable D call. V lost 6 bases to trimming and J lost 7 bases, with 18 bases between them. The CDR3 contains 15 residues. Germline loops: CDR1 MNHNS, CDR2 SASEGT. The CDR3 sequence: CASSSVGSVPEKLFF. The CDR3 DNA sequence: TGTGCCAGCAGCTCTGTGGGCAGTGTGCCTGAAAAACTGTTTTTT.

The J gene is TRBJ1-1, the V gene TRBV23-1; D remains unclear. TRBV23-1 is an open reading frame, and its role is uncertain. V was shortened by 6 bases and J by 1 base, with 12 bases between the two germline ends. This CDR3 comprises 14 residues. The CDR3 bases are TGCGCCAGCAGAAAGACTCGGACGAACACTGAAGCTTTCTTT. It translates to CASRKTRTNTEAFF.

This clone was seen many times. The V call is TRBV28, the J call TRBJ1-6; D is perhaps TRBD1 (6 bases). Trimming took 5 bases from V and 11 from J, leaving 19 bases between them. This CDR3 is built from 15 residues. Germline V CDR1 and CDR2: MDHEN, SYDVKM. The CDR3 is CASSQATGREAPLHF. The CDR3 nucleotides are TGTGCCAGCAGTCAGGCAACAGGGAGGGAGGCACCCCTCCACTTT. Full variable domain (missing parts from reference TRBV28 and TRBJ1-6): DVKVTQSSRYLVKRTGEKVFLECVQDMDHENMFWYRQDPGLGLRLIYFSYDVKMKEKGDIPEGYSVSREKKERFSLILESASTNQTSMYLCASSQATGREAPLHFGNGTRLTVT.

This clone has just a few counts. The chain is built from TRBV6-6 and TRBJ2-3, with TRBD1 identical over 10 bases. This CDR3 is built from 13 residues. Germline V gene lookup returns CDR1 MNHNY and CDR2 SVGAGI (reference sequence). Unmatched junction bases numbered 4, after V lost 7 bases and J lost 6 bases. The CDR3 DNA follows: TGTGCCAGCACCCGGGACAGGGGTGATACGCAGTATTTT. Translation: CASTRDRGDTQYF.

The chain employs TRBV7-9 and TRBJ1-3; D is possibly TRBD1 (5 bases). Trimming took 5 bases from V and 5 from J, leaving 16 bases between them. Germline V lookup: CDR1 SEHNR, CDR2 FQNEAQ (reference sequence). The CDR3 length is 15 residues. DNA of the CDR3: TGTGCCAGCAGCCGTGGGACGGGTTCGAGAAACACCATATATTTT. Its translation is CASSRGTGSRNTIYF. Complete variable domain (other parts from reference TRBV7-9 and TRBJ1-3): DTGVSQNPRHKITKRGQNVTFRCDPISEHNRLYWYRQTLGQGPEFLTYFQNEAQLEKSRLLSDRFSAERPKGSFSTLEIQRTEQGDSAMYLCASSRGTGSRNTIYFGEGSWLTVV.

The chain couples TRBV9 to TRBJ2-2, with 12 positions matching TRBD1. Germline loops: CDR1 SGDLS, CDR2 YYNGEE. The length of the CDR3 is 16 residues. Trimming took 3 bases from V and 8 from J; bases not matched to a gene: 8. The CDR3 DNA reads TGTGCCAGCAGCGGACAGGGACAGGGGGCTTATGGGGAGCTGTTTTTT. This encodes CASSGQGQGAYGELFF.

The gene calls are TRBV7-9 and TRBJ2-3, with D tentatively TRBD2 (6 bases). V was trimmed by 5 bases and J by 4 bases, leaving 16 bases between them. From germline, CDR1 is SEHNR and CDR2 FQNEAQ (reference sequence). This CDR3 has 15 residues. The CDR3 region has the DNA TGTGCCAGCAGCGCTACCGGGACTCCTTCAGATACGCAGTATTTT. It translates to CASSATGTPSDTQYF.

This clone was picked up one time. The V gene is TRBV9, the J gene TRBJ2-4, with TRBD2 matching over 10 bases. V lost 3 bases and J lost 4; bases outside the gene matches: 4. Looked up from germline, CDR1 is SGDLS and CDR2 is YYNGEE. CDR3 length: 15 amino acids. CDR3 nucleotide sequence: TGTGCCAGCAGCGCCGGTAGCGGGGGGAAAAACATTCAGTACTTC. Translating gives CASSAGSGGKNIQYF. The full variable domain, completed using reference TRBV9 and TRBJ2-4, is DSGVTQTPKHLITATGQRVTLRCSPRSGDLSVYWYQQSLDQGLQFLIQYYNGEERAKGNILERFSAQQFPDLHSELNLSSLELGDSALYFCASSAGSGGKNIQYFGAGTRLSVL.

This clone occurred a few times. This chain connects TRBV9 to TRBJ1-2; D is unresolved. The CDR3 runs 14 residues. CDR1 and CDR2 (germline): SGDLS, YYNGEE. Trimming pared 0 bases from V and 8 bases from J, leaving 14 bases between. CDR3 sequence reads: CASSVGVLGGGYTF. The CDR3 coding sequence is TGTGCCAGCAGCGTAGGGGTATTGGGTGGAGGCTACACCTTC.

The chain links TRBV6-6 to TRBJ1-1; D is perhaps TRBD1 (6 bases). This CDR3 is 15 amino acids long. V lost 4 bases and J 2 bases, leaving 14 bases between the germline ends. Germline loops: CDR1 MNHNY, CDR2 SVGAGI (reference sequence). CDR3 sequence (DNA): TGTGCCAGCAGTTGGGGCGAGGGACAAAACACTGAAGCTTTCTTT. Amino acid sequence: CASSWGEGQNTEAFF.

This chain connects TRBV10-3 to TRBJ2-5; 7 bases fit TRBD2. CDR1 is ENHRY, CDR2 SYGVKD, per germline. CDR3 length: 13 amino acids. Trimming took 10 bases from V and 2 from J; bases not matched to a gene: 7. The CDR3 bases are TGTGCCACCATGGCGGGGGAACAAGAGACCCAGTACTTC. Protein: CATMAGEQETQYF.

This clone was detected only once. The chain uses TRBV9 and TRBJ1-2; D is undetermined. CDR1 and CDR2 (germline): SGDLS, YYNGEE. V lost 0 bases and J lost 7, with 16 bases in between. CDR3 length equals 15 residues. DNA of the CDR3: TGTGCCAGCAGCGTAGTCCCTCGGGTCGGTGGTGGCTACACCTTC. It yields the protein CASSVVPRVGGGYTF.

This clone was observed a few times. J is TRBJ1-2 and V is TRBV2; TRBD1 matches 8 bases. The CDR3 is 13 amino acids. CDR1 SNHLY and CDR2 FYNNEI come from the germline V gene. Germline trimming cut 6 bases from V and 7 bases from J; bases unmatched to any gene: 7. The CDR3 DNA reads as TGTGCCAGCAGCCTGGGACAGGATCTTGGCTACACCTTC. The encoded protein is CASSLGQDLGYTF.

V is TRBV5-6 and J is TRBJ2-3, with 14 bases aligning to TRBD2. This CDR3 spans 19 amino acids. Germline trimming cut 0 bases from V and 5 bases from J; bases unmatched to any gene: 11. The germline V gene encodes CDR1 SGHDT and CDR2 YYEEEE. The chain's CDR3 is CASSLAAGLAGGEEDTQYF. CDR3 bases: TGTGCCAGCAGCTTGGCAGCCGGACTAGCGGGGGGAGAAGAAGATACGCAGTATTTT.

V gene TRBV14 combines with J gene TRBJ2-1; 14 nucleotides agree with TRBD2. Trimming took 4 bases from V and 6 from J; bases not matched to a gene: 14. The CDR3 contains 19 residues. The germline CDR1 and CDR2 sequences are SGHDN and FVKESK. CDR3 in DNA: TGTGCCAGCAGCCCTCACCGACTAGCGGGGGGGCCTGTGTCCAATGAGCAGTTCTTC. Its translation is CASSPHRLAGGPVSNEQFF.

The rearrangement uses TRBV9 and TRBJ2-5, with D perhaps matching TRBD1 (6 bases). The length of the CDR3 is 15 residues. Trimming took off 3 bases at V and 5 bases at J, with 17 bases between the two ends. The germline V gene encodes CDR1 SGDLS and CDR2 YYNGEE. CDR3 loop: CASSGNLGASETQYF. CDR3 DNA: TGTGCCAGCAGCGGAAACTTGGGGGCCTCCGAGACCCAGTACTTC. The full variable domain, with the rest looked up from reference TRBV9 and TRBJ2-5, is DSGVTQTPKHLITATGQRVTLRCSPRSGDLSVYWYQQSLDQGLQFLIQYYNGEERAKGNILERFSAQQFPDLHSELNLSSLELGDSALYFCASSGNLGASETQYFGPGTRLLVL.

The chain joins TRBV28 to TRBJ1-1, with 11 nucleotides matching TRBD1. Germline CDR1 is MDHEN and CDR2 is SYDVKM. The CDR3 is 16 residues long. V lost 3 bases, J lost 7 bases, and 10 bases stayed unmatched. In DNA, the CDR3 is TGTGCCAGCAGTTTGTCGCTCGGGACAGGGGGGGGTGAAGCTTTCTTT. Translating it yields CASSLSLGTGGGEAFF.